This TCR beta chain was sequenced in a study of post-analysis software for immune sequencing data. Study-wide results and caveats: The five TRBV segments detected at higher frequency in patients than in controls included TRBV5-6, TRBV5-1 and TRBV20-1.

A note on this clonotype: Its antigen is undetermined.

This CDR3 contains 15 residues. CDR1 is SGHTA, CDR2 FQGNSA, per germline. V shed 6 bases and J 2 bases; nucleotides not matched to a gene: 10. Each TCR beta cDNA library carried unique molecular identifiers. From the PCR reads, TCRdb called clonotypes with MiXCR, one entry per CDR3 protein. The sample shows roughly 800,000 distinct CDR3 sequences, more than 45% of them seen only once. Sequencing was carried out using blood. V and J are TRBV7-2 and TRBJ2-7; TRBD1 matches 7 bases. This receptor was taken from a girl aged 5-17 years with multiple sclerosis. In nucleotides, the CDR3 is TGTGCCAGCAGTTCTGAGGGGGACAGTACCTACGAGCAGTACTTC. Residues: CASSSEGDSTYEQYF.